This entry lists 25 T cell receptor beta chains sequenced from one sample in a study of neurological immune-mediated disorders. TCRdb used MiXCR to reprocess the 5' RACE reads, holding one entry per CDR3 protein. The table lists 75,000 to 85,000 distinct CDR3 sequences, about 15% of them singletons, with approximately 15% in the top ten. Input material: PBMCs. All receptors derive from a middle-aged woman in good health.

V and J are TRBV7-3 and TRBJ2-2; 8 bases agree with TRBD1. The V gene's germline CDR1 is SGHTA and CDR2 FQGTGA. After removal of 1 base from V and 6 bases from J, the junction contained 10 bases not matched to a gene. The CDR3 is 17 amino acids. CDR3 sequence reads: CASSLNGARGRAGELFF. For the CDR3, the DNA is TGTGCCAGCAGCTTAAACGGGGCCAGGGGGCGGGCCGGGGAGCTGTTTTTT.

For the CDR3, the DNA is TGTGCCTGGAGTCCGGGGGCCGGTAGGAGGTCTTTCTTT. Its protein is CAWSPGAGRRSFF. The chain is built from TRBV30 and TRBJ1-1, with D possibly matching TRBD1 (6 bases). The length of the CDR3 is 13 residues. The V end lost 2 bases, the J end lost 12 bases, and 19 bases lay between the germline ends. CDR1 is GTSNPN and CDR2 is SVGIG in the germline V gene (reference sequence). Full variable domain (remainder filled in from reference TRBV30 and TRBJ1-1): SQTIHQWPATLVQPVGSPLSLECTVEGTSNPNLYWYRQAAGRGLQLLFYSVGIGQISSEVPQNLSASRPQDRQFILSSKKLLLSDSGFYLCAWSPGAGRRSFFGQGTRLTVV.

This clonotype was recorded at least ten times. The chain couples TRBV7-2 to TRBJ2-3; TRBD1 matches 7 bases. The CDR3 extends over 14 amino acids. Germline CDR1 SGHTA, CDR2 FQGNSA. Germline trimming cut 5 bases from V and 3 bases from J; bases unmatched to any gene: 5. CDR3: CASSPGQHTDTQYF. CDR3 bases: TGTGCCAGCAGCCCGGGACAGCATACAGATACGCAGTATTTT.

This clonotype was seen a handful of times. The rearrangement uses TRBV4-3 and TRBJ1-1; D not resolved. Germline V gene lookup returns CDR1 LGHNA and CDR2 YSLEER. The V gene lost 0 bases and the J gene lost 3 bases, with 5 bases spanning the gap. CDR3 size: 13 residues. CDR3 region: CASSQDTDTEAFF. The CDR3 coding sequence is TGCGCCAGCAGCCAAGACACCGACACTGAAGCTTTCTTT.

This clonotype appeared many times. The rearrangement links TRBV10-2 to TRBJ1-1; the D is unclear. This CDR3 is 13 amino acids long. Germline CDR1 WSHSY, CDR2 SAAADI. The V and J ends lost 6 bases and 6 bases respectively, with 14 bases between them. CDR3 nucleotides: TGCGCCAGCAGGCGCGGAAGGCAGGCTGAAGCTTTCTTT. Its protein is CASRRGRQAEAFF.

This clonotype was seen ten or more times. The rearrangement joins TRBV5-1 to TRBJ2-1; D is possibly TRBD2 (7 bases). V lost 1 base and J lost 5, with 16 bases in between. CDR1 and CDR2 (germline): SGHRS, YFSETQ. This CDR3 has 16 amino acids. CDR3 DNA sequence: TGCGCCAGCAGCTTGTATGGGGGGGCGCCGAACAATGAGCAGTTCTTC. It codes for CASSLYGGAPNNEQFF.

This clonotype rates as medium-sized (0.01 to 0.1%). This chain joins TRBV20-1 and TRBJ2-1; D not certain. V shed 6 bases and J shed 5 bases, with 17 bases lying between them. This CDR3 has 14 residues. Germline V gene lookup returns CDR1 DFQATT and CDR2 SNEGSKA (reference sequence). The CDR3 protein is CSALFSGRNNEQFF. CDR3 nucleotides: TGCAGTGCCCTTTTTAGTGGTAGGAACAATGAGCAGTTCTTC.

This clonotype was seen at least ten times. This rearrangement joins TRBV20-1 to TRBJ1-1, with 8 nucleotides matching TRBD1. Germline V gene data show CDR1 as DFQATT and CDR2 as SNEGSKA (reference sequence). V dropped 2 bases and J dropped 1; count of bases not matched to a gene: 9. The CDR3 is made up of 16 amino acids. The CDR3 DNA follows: TGCAGTGCTAGACTCCGCGCAGGGGGCCCGAACACTGAAGCTTTCTTT. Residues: CSARLRAGGPNTEAFF.

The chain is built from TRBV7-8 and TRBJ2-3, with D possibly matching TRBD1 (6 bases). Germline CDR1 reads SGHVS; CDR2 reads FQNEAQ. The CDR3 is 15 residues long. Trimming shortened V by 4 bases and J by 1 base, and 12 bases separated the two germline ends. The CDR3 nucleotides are TGTGCCAGCAGCTCAACAGGGCTCCGCACAGATACGCAGTATTTT. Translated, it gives CASSSTGLRTDTQYF.

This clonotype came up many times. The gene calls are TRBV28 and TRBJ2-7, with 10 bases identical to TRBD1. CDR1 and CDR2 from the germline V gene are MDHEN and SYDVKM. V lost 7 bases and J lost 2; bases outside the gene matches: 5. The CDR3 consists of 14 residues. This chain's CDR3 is CASTTGQGAYEQYV. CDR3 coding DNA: TGTGCCAGCACCACAGGACAGGGGGCCTACGAGCAGTACGTC.

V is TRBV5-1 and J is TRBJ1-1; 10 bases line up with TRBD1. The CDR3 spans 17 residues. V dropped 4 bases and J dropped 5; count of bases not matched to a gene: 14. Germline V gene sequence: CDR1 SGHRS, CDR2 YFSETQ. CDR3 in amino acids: CASSPPRGTGAGTEAFF. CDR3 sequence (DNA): TGCGCCAGCAGCCCCCCGCGGGGGACAGGGGCGGGAACTGAAGCTTTCTTT. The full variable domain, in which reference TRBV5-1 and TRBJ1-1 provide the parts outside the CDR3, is KAGVTQTPRYLIKTRGQQVTLSCSPISGHRSVSWYQQTPGQGLQFLFEYFSETQRNKGNFPGRFSGRQFSNSRSEMNVSTLELGDSALYLCASSPPRGTGAGTEAFFGQGTRLTVV.

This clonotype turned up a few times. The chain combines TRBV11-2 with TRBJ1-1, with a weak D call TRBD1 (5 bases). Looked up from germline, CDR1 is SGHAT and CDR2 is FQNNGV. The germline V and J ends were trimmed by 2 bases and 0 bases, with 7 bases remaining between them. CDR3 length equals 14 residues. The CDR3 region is CASSLQGLNTEAFF. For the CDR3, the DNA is TGTGCCAGCAGCTTACAGGGCTTGAACACTGAAGCTTTCTTT.

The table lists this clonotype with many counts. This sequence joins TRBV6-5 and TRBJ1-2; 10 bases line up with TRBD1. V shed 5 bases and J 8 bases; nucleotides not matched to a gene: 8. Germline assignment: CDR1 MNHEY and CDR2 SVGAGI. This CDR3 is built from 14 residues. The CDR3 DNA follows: TGTGCCAGCAGTACCAGACAGGGGGCTTGGGGCTACACCTTC. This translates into CASSTRQGAWGYTF.

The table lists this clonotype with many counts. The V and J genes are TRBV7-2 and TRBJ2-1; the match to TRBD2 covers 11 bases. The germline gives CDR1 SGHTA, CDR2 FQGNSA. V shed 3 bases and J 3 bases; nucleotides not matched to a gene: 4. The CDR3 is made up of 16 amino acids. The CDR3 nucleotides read TGTGCCAGCAGCTTCACTAGCGGGGGCTTCTACAATGAGCAGTTCTTC. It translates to CASSFTSGGFYNEQFF.

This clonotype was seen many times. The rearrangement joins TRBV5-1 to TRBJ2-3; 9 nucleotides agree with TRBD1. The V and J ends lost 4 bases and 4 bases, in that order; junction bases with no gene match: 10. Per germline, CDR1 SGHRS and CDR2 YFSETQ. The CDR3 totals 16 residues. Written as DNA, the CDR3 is TGCGCCAGCAGCCTGAGGGGACAGGGTAGCGCAGATACGCAGTATTTT. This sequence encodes CASSLRGQGSADTQYF.

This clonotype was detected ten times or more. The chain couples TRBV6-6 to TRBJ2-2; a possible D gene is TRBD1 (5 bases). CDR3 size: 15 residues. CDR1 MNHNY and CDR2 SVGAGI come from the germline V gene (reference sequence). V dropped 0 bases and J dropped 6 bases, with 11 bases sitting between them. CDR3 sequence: CASSYSGRAPGELFF. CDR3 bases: TGTGCCAGCAGTTACTCGGGCAGGGCACCCGGGGAGCTGTTTTTT.

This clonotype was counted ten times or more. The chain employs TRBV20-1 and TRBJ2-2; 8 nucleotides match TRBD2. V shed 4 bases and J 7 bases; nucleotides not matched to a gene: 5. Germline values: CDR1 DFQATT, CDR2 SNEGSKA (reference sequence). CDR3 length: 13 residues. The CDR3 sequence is CSAISGTSGELFF. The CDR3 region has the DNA TGCAGTGCTATCTCGGGGACTAGCGGGGAGCTGTTTTTT.

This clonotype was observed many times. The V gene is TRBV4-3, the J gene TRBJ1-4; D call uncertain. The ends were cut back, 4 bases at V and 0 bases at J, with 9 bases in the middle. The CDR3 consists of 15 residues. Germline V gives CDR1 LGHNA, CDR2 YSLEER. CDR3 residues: CASSRLLATNEKLFF. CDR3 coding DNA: TGCGCCAGCAGCCGATTACTAGCAACTAATGAAAAACTGTTTTTT.

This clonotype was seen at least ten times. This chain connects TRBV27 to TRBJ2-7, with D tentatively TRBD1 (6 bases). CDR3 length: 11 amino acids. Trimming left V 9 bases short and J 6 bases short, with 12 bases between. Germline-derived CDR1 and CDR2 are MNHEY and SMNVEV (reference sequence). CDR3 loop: CASGTGSEQYF. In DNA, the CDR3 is TGTGCCAGTGGAACAGGGTCCGAGCAGTACTTC.

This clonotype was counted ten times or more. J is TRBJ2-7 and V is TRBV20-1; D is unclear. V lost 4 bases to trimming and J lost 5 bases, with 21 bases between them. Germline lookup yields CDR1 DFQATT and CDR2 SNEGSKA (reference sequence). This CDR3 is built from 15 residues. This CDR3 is CSATDAARQSDEQYV. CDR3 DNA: TGCAGTGCTACGGACGCGGCACGCCAAAGCGACGAGCAGTACGTC.

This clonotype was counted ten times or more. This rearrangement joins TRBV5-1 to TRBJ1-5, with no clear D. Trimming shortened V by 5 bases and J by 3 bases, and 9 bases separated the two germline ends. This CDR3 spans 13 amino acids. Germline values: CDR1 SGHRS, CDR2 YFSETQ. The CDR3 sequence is CASSSGYNQPQHF. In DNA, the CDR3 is TGCGCCAGCAGTTCTGGGTACAATCAGCCCCAGCATTTT.

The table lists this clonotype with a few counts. The CDR3 DNA is TGTGCCAGCAGTTTATTGACAGGGGGTAATGGCTACACCTTC. It codes for CASSLLTGGNGYTF. The J gene is TRBJ1-2, the V gene TRBV27, with 9 bases identical to TRBD1. In germline, CDR1 is MNHEY, CDR2 SMNVEV (reference sequence). The length of the CDR3 is 14 residues. Losses at the gene ends were 1 base for V and 6 bases for J; bases not matched to a gene: 3.

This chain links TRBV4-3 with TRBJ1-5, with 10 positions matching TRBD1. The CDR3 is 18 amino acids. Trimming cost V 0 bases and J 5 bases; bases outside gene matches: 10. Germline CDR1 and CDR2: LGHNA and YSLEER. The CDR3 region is CASSQDRGQGTGDQPQHF. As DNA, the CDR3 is TGCGCCAGCAGCCAAGATAGGGGACAGGGGACGGGGGATCAGCCCCAGCATTTT.

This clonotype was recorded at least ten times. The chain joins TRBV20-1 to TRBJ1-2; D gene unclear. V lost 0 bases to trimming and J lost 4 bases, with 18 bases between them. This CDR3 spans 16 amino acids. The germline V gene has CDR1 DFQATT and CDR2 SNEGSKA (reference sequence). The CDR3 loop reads CSARDIDALLSYGYTF. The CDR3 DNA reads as TGCAGTGCTAGAGACATAGACGCCCTCCTATCCTATGGCTACACCTTC.

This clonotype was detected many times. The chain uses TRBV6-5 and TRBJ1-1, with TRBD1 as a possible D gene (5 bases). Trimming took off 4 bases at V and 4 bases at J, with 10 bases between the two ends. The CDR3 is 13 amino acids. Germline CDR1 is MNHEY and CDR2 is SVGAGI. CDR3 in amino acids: CASSWGSPTEAFF. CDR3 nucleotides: TGTGCCAGCAGTTGGGGCAGCCCCACTGAAGCTTTCTTT.